A selection of T cell receptor beta chains follows, all from one sample in a study of shared clonotypes between healthy human individuals. Here immunoSEQ multiplex PCR was the method, and the copy in TCRdb shows in-frame clones only, minus some. The sample consists of about 2 million clones, around 95% of them appearing once. What was sequenced was naive CD4+ T cells sorted from blood. Receptors originate from a man aged 18-30 years in good health. Each CDR3 is given with its conserved first and last residue. Clone size is not always given. Where it is, it says once, few, many or a class for expanded clones.

j_call v_call cdr3_length clone_size cdr3_aa
TRBJ1-3 TRBV28 16 NA CASSSPTGFSGNTIYF
TRBJ2-2 TRBV4-3 16 NA CASSQEQVVNTGELFF
TRBJ2-1 TRBV7-3 12 NA CASSFTHNEQFF
TRBJ2-7 TRBV27 14 NA CASSLSSGTREQYF
TRBJ2-6 TRBV5-1 18 NA CASSFLGQGSSGANVLTF
TRBJ1-2 TRBV30 13 NA CAVGPSQLYGYTF
TRBJ1-4 TRBV10-3 16 NA CAISESPQGASEKLFF
TRBJ2-1 TRBV5-1 15 NA CASSPRGTANNEQFF
TRBJ2-7 TRBV11-2 15 NA CASSHPGRYDYEQYF
TRBJ1-4 TRBV11-2 14 NA CASSSQGLGEKLFF
TRBJ2-2 TRBV6-1 15 NA CASSDQGALTGELFF
TRBJ2-7 TRBV6-1 13 NA CASSEDWLREQYF
TRBJ2-3 TRBV9 12 NA CASSFLTDTQYF
TRBJ2-6 TRBV4-1 17 NA CASSQGGKSSGANVLTF
TRBJ2-7 TRBV30 13 NA CAWTPWDSSEQYF
TRBJ1-2 TRBV7-6 12 NA CASSSTGNGYTF
TRBJ1-1 TRBV10-3 12 NA CAIRKGLSEAFF
TRBJ1-1 TRBV18 14 NA CASSPGTGETEAFF
TRBJ2-2 TRBV4-3 14 NA CASSQHGQAGELFF
TRBJ1-5 TRBV28 13 NA CASSFRGVEPQHF
TRBJ2-1 TRBV5-1 12 NA CASSLGGREQFF
TRBJ2-5 TRBV13 15 NA CASSLGRGYQETQYF
TRBJ2-1 TRBV9 13 NA CASSVLEGNEQFF
TRBJ2-3 TRBV19 14 NA CASSLGTITDTQYF
TRBJ2-7 TRBV7-2 13 NA CASSLGNPYEQYF
TRBJ2-7 TRBV7-3 13 NA CASSLWGQGEQYF
TRBJ2-1 TRBV9 16 NA CASSGHLAASYNEQFF
TRBJ2-5 TRBV5-1 11 few CASSFLETQYF
TRBJ1-4 TRBV7-2 15 NA CASSLASGGHEKLFF
TRBJ1-5 TRBV7-2 13 NA CASSYRGGQPQHF
TRBJ2-1 TRBV19 16 NA CASSIDGTSGYNEQFF
TRBJ1-4 TRBV10-1 17 NA CASSEGTGFATNEKLFF
TRBJ1-1 TRBV2 16 NA CASLEEIRVVNTEAFF
TRBJ1-2 TRBV29-1 21 many CSVERGGWNFGEEYRNYGYTF
TRBJ1-1 TRBV28 12 NA CASSLWDTEAFF
TRBJ2-7 TRBV5-1 15 NA CASRFMREWSYEQYF
TRBJ1-1 TRBV30 13 once CAWRESMNTEAFF
TRBJ2-1 TRBV2 13 NA CASAGQAYNEQFF
TRBJ2-2 TRBV6-5 13 NA CASTGLAPGELFF
TRBJ1-2 TRBV11-2 13 NA CASSLVPGFGYTF
TRBJ1-3 TRBV11-2 13 NA CASSLEARNTIYF
TRBJ2-7 TRBV5-1 16 NA CASSLAGLAGGNEQYF
TRBJ2-7 TRBV2 16 NA CASRLQGLAGTHEQYF
TRBJ1-4 TRBV15 15 NA CATSRDSTVPEKLFF
TRBJ1-1 TRBV25-1 14 NA CASSESGDSSEAFF
TRBJ2-7 TRBV5-6 16 NA CASSLRRVTGVYEQYF
TRBJ2-7 TRBV7-9 14 NA CASSPSGGTGEQYF
TRBJ1-5 TRBV15 15 NA CATSILGPLNQPQHF
TRBJ2-1 TRBV28 15 NA CASSLGGGTYNEQFF